The present TCR beta chain was sequenced within a study of cytomegalovirus exposure and HLA in healthy donors. The CDR3 covers 14 residues. V dropped 1 base and J dropped 4; count of bases not matched to a gene: 5. The V gene's germline CDR1 is SQVTM and CDR2 ANQGSEA. The PCR contained 60 Vbeta and 13 Jbeta primers. Produced via immunoSEQ multiplex PCR; TCRdb's table is partial and in-frame only. The sample records 85,000 to 120,000 clones, 60% to 80% being singletons. This chain joins TRBV29-1 and TRBJ1-2; 8 nucleotides line up with TRBD1. Sequenced material: PBMCs. The receptor's source is a man between 35 and 55 years old in good health and CMV-seronegative. The CDR3: CSVEGAGQAYGYTF. In DNA form, the CDR3 reads TGCAGCGTTGAAGGGGCGGGACAGGCCTATGGCTACACCTTC.